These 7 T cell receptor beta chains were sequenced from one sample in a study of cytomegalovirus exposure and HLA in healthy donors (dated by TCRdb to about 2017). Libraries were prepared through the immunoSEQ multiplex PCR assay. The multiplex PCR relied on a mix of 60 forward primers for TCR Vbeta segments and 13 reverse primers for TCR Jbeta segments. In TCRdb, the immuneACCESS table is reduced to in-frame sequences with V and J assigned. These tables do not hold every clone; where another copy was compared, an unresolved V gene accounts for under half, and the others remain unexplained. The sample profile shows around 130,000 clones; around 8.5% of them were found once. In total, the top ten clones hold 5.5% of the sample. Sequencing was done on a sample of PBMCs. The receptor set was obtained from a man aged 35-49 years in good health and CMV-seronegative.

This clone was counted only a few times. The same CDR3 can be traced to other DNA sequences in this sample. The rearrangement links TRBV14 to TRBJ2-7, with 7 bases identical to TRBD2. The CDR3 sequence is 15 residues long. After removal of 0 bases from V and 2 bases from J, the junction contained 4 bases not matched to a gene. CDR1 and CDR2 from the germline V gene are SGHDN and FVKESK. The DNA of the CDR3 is TGTGCCAGCAGCCAAGAAGCGGGACGGGCCTACGAGCAGTACTTC. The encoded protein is CASSQEAGRAYEQYF.

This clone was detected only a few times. CDR3 nucleotide sequence: TGCAGCGTTGAAGGGCCCTATTCAGGCACTGAAGCTTTCTTT. Residues: CSVEGPYSGTEAFF. The chain recombines TRBV29-1 with TRBJ1-1; D not certain. The CDR3 covers 14 residues. Trimming shortened V by 1 base and J by 4 bases, and 13 bases separated the two germline ends. Germline-derived CDR1 and CDR2 are SQVTM and ANQGSEA.

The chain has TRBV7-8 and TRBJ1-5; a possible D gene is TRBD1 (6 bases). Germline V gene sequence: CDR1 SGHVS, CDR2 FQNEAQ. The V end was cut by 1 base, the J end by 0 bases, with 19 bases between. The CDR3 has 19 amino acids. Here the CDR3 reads CASSLEQGRQWDSNQPQHF. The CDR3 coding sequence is TGTGCCAGCAGCTTAGAACAGGGACGGCAATGGGATAGCAATCAGCCCCAGCATTTT. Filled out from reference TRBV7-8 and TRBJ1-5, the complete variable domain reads GAGVSQSPRYKVAKRGQDVALRCDPISGHVSLFWYQQALGQGPEFLTYFQNEAQLDKSGLPSDRFFAERPEGSVSTLKIQRTQQEDSAVYLCASSLEQGRQWDSNQPQHFGDGTRLSIL.

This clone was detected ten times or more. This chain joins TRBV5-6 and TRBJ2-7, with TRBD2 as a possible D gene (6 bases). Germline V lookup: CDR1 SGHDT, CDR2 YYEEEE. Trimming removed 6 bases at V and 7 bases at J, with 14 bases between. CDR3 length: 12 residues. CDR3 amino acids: CASNRGAREQYF. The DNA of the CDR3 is TGTGCCAGCAACCGCGGGGCTAGGGAGCAGTACTTC.

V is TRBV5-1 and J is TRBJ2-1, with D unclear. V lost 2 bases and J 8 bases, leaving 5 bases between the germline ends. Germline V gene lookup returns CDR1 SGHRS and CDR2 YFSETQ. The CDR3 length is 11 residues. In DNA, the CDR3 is TGCGCCAGCAGCTTCTCCGATGAGCAGTTCTTC. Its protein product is CASSFSDEQFF.

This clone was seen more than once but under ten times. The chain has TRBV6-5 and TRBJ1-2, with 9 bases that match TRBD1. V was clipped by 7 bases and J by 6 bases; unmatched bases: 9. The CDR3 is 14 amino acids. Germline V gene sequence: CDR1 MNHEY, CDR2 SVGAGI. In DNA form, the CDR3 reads TGTGCCAGCAAGGGACAGGGCAAACTGAATGGCTACACCTTC. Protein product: CASKGQGKLNGYTF.

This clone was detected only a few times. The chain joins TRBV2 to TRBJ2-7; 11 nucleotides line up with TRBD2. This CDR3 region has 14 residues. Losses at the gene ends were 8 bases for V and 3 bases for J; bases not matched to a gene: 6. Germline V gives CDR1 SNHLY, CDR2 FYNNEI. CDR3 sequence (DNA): TGTGCCAGCCTCTCGACTAGCGGGGTCTACGAGCAGTACTTC. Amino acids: CASLSTSGVYEQYF.